Presented here are 2 T cell receptor beta chains from one specimen sequenced in a study of T cell repertoires in cytomegalovirus infection. TCRdb recomputed calls from the reads with MiXCR, one row per CDR3 protein. The sample holds 170,000 or so distinct CDR3 sequences, 13% to 15% seen once. Sequencing used PBMCs. These receptors were taken from a human donor in good health (CMV status not recorded). Some clones in this sample may be carry-over from other donors' samples.

This clonotype showed up just a few times. The chain recombines TRBV12-3 or TRBV12-4 with TRBJ2-6; D is perhaps TRBD2 (5 bases). The CDR3 covers 15 residues. The V and J ends lost 5 bases and 0 bases respectively, with 8 bases between them. The DNA for the CDR3 is TGTGCCAGCAGTCGCCGGGGCTCTGGGGCCAACGTCCTGACTTTC. Protein product: CASSRRGSGANVLTF.

The gene calls are TRBV7-3 and TRBJ1-1, with 7 bases identical to TRBD1. There are 18 residues in the CDR3. V trimming: 5 bases; J trimming: 1 base; junction bases outside the gene matches: 16. From germline, CDR1 is SGHTA and CDR2 FQGTGA. The CDR3 coding sequence is TGTGCCAGCAGCCCTCACTTAGTACAGGGGCCGGGGAACACTGAAGCTTTCTTT. Translating gives CASSPHLVQGPGNTEAFF.